This T cell receptor beta chain stems from a study of T cells in Graves' hyperthyroidism and ophthalmopathy. For this clonotype: As yet, its antigen is unknown.

Findings and limits, study-wide: Clonotypes that were expanded in thyroid above 0.001 mostly appeared in blood too.

Clinical symptoms, serum thyroxine, TRAb, thyroid ultrasound and orbital computed tomography informed diagnoses. Initially, at the first diagnosis of hyperthyroidism and before any ophthalmopathy symptoms, blood was sampled. This CDR3 has 14 amino acids. CDR1 and CDR2 (germline): LNHDA, SQIVND (reference sequence). V was clipped by 3 bases and J by 4 bases, with 10 bases between them. Researchers amplified the TCR beta CDR3 regions from RNA transcripts. The primer set for the first-round RT-PCR of the TCR CDR3 was HTBI. TCRdb re-called the multiplex PCR reads with MiXCR, one entry per CDR3 protein. Here the sample spans approximately 400,000 distinct CDR3 sequences, roughly 12% being singletons.

This rearrangement joins TRBV19 to TRBJ1-5; D gene unclear. The clonotype originates from a man aged 25-45 years with Graves' hyperthyroidism that later progressed to Graves' ophthalmopathy. Sequenced sample: blood. CDR3 loop: CASSIRSQNQPQHF. DNA of the CDR3: TGTGCCAGTAGTATTAGGTCACAAAATCAGCCCCAGCATTTT.